The present T cell receptor beta chain was sequenced within a study of cytomegalovirus exposure and HLA in healthy donors. The study ran its PCR with 60 Vbeta and 13 Jbeta primers. Generated by immunoSEQ multiplex PCR, the TCRdb table keeps only in-frame clones and is missing some. The table includes roughly 120,000 clones, approximately 80% detected once. This CDR3 has 16 amino acids. From germline, CDR1 is SGHNT and CDR2 YYREEE (reference sequence). Trimming pared 2 bases from V and 4 bases from J, leaving 18 bases between. The sample taken for sequencing was PBMCs. The TCR was taken from a man aged 25 to 40 in good health and CMV-seronegative. This rearrangement joins TRBV5-4 to TRBJ2-5, with a tentative D call TRBD1 (6 bases). CDR3 protein: CASSFTGLVIGETQYF. DNA for the CDR3: TGTGCCAGCAGCTTTACAGGGTTGGTGATAGGAGAGACCCAGTACTTC.